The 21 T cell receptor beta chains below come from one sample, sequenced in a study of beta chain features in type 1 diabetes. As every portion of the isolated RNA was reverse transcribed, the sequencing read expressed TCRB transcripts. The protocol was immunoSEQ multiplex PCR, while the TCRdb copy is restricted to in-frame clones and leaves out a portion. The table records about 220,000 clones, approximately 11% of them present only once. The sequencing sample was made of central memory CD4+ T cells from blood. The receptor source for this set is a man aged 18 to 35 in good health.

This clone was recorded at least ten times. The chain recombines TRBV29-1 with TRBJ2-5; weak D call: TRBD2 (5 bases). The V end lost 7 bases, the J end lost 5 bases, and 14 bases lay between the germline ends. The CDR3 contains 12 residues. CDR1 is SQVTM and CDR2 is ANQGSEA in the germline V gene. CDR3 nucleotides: TGCAGCGCCGAGGTCAGGAGGGAGACCCAGTACTTC. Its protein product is CSAEVRRETQYF.

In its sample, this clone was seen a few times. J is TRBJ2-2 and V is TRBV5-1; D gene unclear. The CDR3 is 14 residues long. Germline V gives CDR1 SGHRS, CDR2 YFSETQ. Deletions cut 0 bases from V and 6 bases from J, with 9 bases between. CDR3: CASSLDPVAGELFF. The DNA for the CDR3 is TGCGCCAGCAGCTTGGATCCGGTTGCCGGGGAGCTGTTTTTT.

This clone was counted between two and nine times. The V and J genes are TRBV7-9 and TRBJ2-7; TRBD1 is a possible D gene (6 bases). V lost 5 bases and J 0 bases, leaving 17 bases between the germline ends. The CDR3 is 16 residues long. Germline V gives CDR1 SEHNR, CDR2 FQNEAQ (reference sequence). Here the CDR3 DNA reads TGTGCCAGCAGCCCTCAACAGGGCCCGAGCTCCTACGAGCAGTACTTC. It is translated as CASSPQQGPSSYEQYF.

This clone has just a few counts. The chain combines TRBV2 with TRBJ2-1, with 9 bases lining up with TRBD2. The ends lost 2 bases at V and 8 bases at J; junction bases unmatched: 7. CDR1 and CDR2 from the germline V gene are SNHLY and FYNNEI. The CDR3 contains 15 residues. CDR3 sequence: CASSEIAGAGYEQFF. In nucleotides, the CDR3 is TGTGCCAGCAGTGAAATAGCGGGAGCTGGCTATGAGCAGTTCTTC. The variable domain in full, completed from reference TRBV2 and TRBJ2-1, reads EPEVTQTPSHQVTQMGQEVILRCVPISNHLYFYWYRQILGQKVEFLVSFYNNEISEKSEIFDDQFSVERPDGSNFTLKIRSTKLEDSAMYFCASSEIAGAGYEQFFGPGTRLTVL.

CDR3 region: CASSLGPSSYEQYF. In DNA form, the CDR3 reads TGCGCCAGCAGCTTGGGACCAAGCTCCTACGAGCAGTACTTC. The chain has TRBV5-1 and TRBJ2-7; D gene ambiguous. The CDR3 is 14 amino acids. CDR1 SGHRS and CDR2 YFSETQ come from the germline V gene. With 0 bases removed from V and 0 bases from J, the gap between germline ends came to 7 bases.

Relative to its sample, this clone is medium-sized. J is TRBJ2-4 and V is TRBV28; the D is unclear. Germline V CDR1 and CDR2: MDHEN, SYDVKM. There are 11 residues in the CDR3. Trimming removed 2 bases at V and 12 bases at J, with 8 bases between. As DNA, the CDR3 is TGTGCCAGCAGTTTAACAACTACTCAGTACTTC. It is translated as CASSLTTTQYF.

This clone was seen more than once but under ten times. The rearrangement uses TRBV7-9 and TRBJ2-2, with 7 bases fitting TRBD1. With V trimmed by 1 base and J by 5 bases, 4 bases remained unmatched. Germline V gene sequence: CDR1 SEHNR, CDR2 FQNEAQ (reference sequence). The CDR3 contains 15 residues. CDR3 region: CASSLGTGSTGELFF. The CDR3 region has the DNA TGTGCCAGCAGCTTAGGGACAGGTTCTACCGGGGAGCTGTTTTTT.

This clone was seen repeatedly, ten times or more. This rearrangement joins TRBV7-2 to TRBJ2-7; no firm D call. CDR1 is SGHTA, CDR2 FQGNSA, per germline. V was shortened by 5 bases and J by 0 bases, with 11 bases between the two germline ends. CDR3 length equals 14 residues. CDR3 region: CASSKARSSYEQYF. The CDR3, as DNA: TGTGCCAGCAGCAAGGCCCGAAGCTCCTACGAGCAGTACTTC.

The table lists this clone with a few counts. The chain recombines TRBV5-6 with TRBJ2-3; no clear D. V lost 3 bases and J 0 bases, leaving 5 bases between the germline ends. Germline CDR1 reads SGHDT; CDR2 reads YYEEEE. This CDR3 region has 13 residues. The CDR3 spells CASSSPSTDTQYF. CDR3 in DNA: TGTGCCAGCAGCTCCCCTAGCACAGATACGCAGTATTTT.

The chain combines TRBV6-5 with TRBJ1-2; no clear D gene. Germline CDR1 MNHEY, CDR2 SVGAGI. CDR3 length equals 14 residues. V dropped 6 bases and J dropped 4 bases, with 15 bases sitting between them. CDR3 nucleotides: TGTGCCAGCAGGTCCCCGCGCAGGCCCTATGGCTACACCTTC. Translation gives CASRSPRRPYGYTF.

For the CDR3, the DNA is TGTGCCTGGAGTGCTTACGGCCCCTCCGAGCAGTACTTC. Translated: CAWSAYGPSEQYF. The chain joins TRBV30 to TRBJ2-7, with D uncertain. The V and J ends lost 1 base and 6 bases respectively, with 13 bases between them. The CDR3 runs 13 residues. The V gene's germline CDR1 is GTSNPN and CDR2 SVGIG (reference sequence).

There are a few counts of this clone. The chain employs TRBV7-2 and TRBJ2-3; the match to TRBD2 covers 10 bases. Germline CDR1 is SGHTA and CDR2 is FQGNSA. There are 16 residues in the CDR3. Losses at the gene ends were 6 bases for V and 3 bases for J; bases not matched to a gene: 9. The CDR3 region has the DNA TGTGCCAGCAGTTCCTCTAGCGGGAGTAGGACAGATACGCAGTATTTT. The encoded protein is CASSSSSGSRTDTQYF.

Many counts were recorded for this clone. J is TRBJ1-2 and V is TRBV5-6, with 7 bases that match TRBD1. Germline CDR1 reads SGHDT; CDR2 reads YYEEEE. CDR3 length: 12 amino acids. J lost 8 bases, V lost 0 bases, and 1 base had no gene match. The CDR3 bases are TGTGCCAGCAGCTTGGTGACAGGGGGCTACACCTTC. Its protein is CASSLVTGGYTF.

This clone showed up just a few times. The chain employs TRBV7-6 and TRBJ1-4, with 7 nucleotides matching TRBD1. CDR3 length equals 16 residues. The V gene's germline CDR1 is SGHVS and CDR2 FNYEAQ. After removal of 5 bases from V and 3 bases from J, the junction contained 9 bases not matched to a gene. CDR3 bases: TGTGCCAGCAGCACAGGGACAGTACCTGCTAATGAAAAACTGTTTTTT. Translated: CASSTGTVPANEKLFF.

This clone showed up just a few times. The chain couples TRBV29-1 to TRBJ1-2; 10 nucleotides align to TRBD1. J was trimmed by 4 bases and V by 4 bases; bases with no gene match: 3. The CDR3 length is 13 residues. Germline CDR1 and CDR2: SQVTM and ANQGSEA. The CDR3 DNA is TGCAGCGTTGGGGACAGGGGATCCTATGGCTACACCTTC. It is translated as CSVGDRGSYGYTF. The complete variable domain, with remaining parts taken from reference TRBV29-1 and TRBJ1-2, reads SAVISQKPSRDICQRGTSLTIQCQVDSQVTMMFWYRQQPGQSLTLIATANQGSEATYESGFVIDKFPISRPNLTFSTLTVSNMSPEDSSIYLCSVGDRGSYGYTFGSGTRLTVV.

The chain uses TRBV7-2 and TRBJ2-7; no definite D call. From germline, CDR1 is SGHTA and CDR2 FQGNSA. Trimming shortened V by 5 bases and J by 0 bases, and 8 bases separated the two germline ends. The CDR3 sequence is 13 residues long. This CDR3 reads CASSPLRSYEQYF. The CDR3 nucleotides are TGTGCCAGCAGCCCTCTGCGCTCCTACGAGCAGTACTTC.

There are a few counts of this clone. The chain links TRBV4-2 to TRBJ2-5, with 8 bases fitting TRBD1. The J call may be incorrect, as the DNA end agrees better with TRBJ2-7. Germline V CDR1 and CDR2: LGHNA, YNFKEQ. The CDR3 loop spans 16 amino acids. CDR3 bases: TGTGCCAGCAGCCAAGCAGAGGGACAGGACTCCTACGAGCAGTACTTC. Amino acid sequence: CASSQAEGQDSYEQYF.

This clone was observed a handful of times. CDR3 sequence: CSVESFMNTEAFF. The CDR3 nucleotides read TGCAGCGTTGAGTCTTTTATGAACACTGAAGCTTTCTTT. The V and J genes are TRBV29-1 and TRBJ1-1; no clear D. Trimming shortened V by 3 bases and J by 0 bases, and 8 bases separated the two germline ends. Germline-derived CDR1 and CDR2 are SQVTM and ANQGSEA. The CDR3 runs 13 residues.

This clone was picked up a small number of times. Written as DNA, the CDR3 is TGCGCCAGCAGCTTGGAGGTCGGCGGGGCCGGGGGCTATGGCTACACCTTC. It is translated as CASSLEVGGAGGYGYTF. The J gene is TRBJ1-2, the V gene TRBV5-1; tentatively, D is TRBD1 (5 bases). Trimming cost V 0 bases and J 4 bases, with 19 bases left between them. The CDR3 is 17 residues long. Germline V gives CDR1 SGHRS, CDR2 YFSETQ.

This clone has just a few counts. CDR3 nucleotide sequence: TGTGCCAGTAACTGGGACGGCCGTGGCAATCAGCCCCAGCATTTT. Translation gives CASNWDGRGNQPQHF. The rearrangement uses TRBV28 and TRBJ1-5; weak D call: TRBD1 (5 bases). Germline V gene lookup returns CDR1 MDHEN and CDR2 SYDVKM. The CDR3 is 15 amino acids. V lost 9 bases and J 2 bases, leaving 17 bases between the germline ends.

The CDR3, as DNA: TGTGCCAGCAGCTTAGGGACTAGCTATGCGGAGCAGTTCTTC. Translating gives CASSLGTSYAEQFF. The chain recombines TRBV7-2 with TRBJ2-1; 8 nucleotides match TRBD2. CDR1 is SGHTA, CDR2 FQGNSA, per germline. This CDR3 comprises 14 residues. The ends lost 1 base at V and 10 bases at J; junction bases unmatched: 6.